Only a few counts were recorded for the clone carrying this T cell receptor (beta chain). Its antigen is unknown. The sample is drawn from a study of cytomegalovirus exposure and HLA in healthy donors. Across the study: Some 85 million unique TCRs, all from HLA-typed donors, were included in an early release of the data. General observations from the study: Both high specificity and high sensitivity reportedly marked the classifier's diagnosis of cytomegalovirus status. Later on, analysis showed that most CMV-associated TCR beta chains appeared to be HLA-restricted.

The PCR had 60 Vbeta and 13 Jbeta primers. Using immunoSEQ multiplex PCR, the repertoire was profiled, and TCRdb retains in-frame clones only, with some absent. The table shows fewer than 110,000 clones, with around 65% occurring only once. The CDR3 loop spans 16 amino acids. V was pared by 4 bases and J by 4 bases, with 17 bases between. Germline values: CDR1 SGHRS, CDR2 YFSETQ. Sequences were obtained from PBMCs. This chain links TRBV5-1 with TRBJ1-4; a possible D gene is TRBD1 (6 bases). This TCR came from a woman in her fifties or sixties in good health and CMV-seronegative. The CDR3 DNA sequence: TGCGCCAGCAGCGAGACAGGTCGTCTTAGTAATGAAAAACTGTTTTTT. Its translation: CASSETGRLSNEKLFF.